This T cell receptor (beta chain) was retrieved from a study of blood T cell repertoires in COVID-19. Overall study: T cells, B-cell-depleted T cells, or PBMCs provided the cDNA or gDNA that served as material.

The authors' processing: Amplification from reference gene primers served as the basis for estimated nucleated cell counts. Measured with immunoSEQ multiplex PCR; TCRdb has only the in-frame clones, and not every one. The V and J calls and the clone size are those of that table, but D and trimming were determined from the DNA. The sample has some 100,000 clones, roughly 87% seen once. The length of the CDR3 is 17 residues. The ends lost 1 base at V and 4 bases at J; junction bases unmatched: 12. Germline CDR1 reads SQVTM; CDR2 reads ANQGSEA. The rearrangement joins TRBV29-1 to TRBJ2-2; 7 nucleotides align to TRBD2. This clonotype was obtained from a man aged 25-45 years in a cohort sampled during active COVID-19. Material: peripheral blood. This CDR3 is CSVEVERGGSSTGELFF. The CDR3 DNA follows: TGCAGCGTTGAAGTCGAACGCGGGGGTTCATCCACCGGGGAGCTGTTTTTT.